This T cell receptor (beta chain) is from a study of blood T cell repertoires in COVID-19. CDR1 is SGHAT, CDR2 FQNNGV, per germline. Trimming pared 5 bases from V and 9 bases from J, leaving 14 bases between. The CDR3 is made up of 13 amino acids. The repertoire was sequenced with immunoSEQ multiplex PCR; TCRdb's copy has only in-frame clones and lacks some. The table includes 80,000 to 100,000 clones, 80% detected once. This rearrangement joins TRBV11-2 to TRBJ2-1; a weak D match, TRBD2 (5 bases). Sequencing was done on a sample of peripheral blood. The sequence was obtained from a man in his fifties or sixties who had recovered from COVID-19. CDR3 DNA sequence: TGTGCCAGCAGCCCCAGGCTAGCAGGTGAGCAGTTCTTC. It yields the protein CASSPRLAGEQFF.